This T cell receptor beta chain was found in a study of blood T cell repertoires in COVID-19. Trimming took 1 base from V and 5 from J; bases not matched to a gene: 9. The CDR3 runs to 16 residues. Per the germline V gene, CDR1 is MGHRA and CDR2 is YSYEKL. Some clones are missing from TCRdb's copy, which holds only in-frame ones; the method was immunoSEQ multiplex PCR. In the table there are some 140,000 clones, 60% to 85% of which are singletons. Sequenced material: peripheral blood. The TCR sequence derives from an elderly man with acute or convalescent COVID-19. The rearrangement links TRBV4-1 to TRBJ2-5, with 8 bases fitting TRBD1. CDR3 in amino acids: CASSQVRTGSFETQYF. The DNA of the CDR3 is TGCGCCAGCAGCCAAGTCCGGACAGGGAGCTTTGAGACCCAGTACTTC.